This TCR beta chain came from a study of CD8 T cells in Susac syndrome (dated by TCRdb to the late 2010s). Some background on the complete study: Of the Susac syndrome patients who were sequenced, 5 or 6 had clinically active disease and roughly eight were in clinical remission. At blood withdrawal, Susac syndrome patients were therapy-naive, treated with corticosteroids (with IVIg additionally given to some), or treated with IVIg alone. Whether CD8+ T cell activation and differentiation in Susac syndrome was antigen driven was tested using repertoire sequencing.

The investigation overall reported the following: No clonal expansion was detected in the CD4+ T cell repertoire of Susac syndrome patients. The TCR sequencing and HLA analysis was acknowledged to have included a relatively small number of individuals.

Based on the germline V gene, the CDR1 and CDR2 sequences are SNHLY and FYNNEI. The CDR3 contains 11 residues, cysteine and phenylalanine counted. Solely the CDR3 DNA is kept, with 33 bases framed from the first base. Between the V and J ends, shortened by 8 bases and 0 bases respectively, the junction contains 4 bases. For this clonotype: Its binding antigen is unknown. Base qualities are missing; no much larger clone stands one base away.

Peripheral blood CD8+ and CD4+ T cells from healthy donors, Susac syndrome patients and multiple sclerosis patients were profiled using high-throughput TCR beta sequencing. Susac syndrome patients met recently defined diagnostic criteria for definite or probable disease. CD8+ TEMRA cells were enriched by FACS, while bulk CD8+ and CD4+ T cells were purified by magnetic negative isolation. Blood was collected in EDTA tubes and processed within 24 hours, with PBMCs isolated through density gradient centrifugation. PBMCs intended for TCR sequencing were cryopreserved in liquid nitrogen and thawed later in a water bath at 37 degrees C. The sorted or isolated CD4+, CD8+ and CD8+ TEMRA cells had a purity of 90% or higher. RNA was extracted using the RNeasy kit, and about 0.5 to 1 ug of the RNA was reverse transcribed with random hexamers. The immunoSEQ multiplex PCR assay, covering 54 Vbeta and 13 Jbeta segments, was used to amplify TCR beta CDR3 regions. To correct PCR amplification bias, a synthetic template baseline was used for both primer optimization and computational correction. As for the original processing: Reads were annotated to V, D and J genes according to IMGT and were analyzed with immunoSEQ Analyzer, with only productive sequences retained. Clonality was computed as one minus Shannon entropy normalized by log2 of the number of productive unique sequences. For each patient and control, public and private clones were evaluated among the 100 most prevalent clones. Clones were defined as Susac-specific when absent from the healthy and MS cohorts, from over a thousand published viral clones and from other ImmuneACCESS disease sequences. The public reads were reanalyzed by TCRdb: fastp trimming at Q25, MiXCR alignment, in-frame beta chains only. CDR3 protein sequences are deduplicated, and each keeps its most common genes and DNA. It is TCRdb's table, rather than the study itself, that gives the V and J calls and clone size. For this sample there are approximately 190,000 distinct CDR3 sequences; more than 90% appear just once. Of the sample, 0.098% falls within the top ten clones.

This chain joins TRBV2 to TRBJ1-1; the D gene is not confidently resolved. This TCR was recovered from a human donor with Susac syndrome. The material sequenced was CD4+ T cells from PBMCs. CDR3 loop: CASVLNTEAFF. In nucleotide form, the sequence is TGTGCCAGCGTATTGAACACTGAAGCTTTCTTT.